This T cell receptor (beta chain) comes out of a study of T cells in narcolepsy. Trimming took off 7 bases at V and 4 bases at J, with 13 bases between the two ends. Per germline, CDR1 LNHDA and CDR2 SQIVND (reference sequence). CDR3 size: 14 residues. Some clones are missing from TCRdb's copy, which holds only in-frame ones; the method was immunoSEQ multiplex PCR. The sample contains some 13,000 clones, around 90% of which appear only once. The chain couples TRBV19 to TRBJ1-4, with D hard to call. This clonotype originated in a human donor with narcolepsy. The sequenced sample was CD45RA- memory CD4+ T cells from PBMCs. The CDR3 reads CASINRGSNEKLFF. The CDR3 DNA follows: TGTGCCAGTATAAATCGAGGGAGTAATGAAAAACTGTTTTTT. Full variable domain (missing parts from reference TRBV19 and TRBJ1-4): DGGITQSPKYLFRKEGQNVTLSCEQNLNHDAMYWYRQDPGQGLRLIYYSQIVNDFQKGDIAEGYSVSREKKESFPLTVTSAQKNPTAFYLCASINRGSNEKLFFGSGTQLSVL.